This T cell receptor (beta chain) derives from a study of shared clonotypes between healthy human individuals (dated by TCRdb to 2019 to 2021). The study in broad terms: Three men and a couple of women, aged 18 to 49 years, made up the cohort. Per donor, three plates each were used for CD4 naive and CD4 memory, two for CD8 naive, and one for CD8 memory. The study deeply sequenced blood TCR repertoires of five healthy adults to estimate repertoire size and the extent of clonotype sharing between individuals. To increase sequencing depth and limit assay-specific biases, TCR repertoire library preparation and sequencing were carried out by different laboratories using diverse techniques. Each donor's leukapheresis produced roughly between roughly 0.9 and 8.9 billion PBMCs. On the study overall, not on this receptor specifically: Higher generation probabilities were observed for clonotypes shared by all four sorted-subset donors than for non-shared clonotypes. Incomplete sequencing was indicated by rarefaction of sorted-subset datasets, despite the large sequencing depth. Naive subsets generally had larger estimated clonotype richness than memory subsets. Across a few donors, around 5.4% of naive CD4, approximately 4% of naive CD8, 2.3% of memory CD4, and under 0.45% of memory CD8 clonotypes were shared. Pairwise subsampling led to the expectation that sequencing depth would affect the degree of clonotype sharing among donors. The small number of donors limited the genetic and exposure-history diversity represented. Sampling was limited to blood, and TCR repertoires in tissue likely differ from TCR repertoires in blood.

As concerns this clone: No cognate antigen has been identified for it. Base qualities are missing; no much larger clone stands one base away.

CD8 naive samples were obtained by positive selection for CCR7 among CD45RO-negative cells, yielding a CD45RA+CCR7+ population from which TemRA cells were excluded. The donors were healthy, HIV-negative adults who had no recently reported acute infections or vaccinations. All donors were Caucasian adults living in Nashville, Tennessee, USA. After blood collection by leukapheresis, PBMCs were isolated using Ficoll-Histopaque density gradient centrifugation and then cryopreserved in the vapor phase of liquid nitrogen. Analytical flow cytometry was used to check the purity and quantity of each magnetically sorted T cell population. Genomic DNA was isolated from each sorted fraction and quantified by UV absorbance on a Nanodrop 2000c. Using the deep immunoSEQ assay, multiplex PCR amplified TCR CDR3 regions from genomic DNA. Extracted genomic DNA from each cell subset was distributed evenly across all wells of several immunoSEQ 96-well plates, and each plate was treated as a replicate. For sorted subsets, each replicate PCR was loaded with about 0.2 ug genomic DNA, equivalent to 30,000 or so T cell genomes. The purified libraries were quantified using a Qubit 3.0 fluorometer, sized with a Bioanalyzer 2100, and then quantified again using the KAPA Library Quantification kit. Every immunoSEQ 96-well plate was sequenced on a dedicated single-read 150-cycle Illumina NextSeq 550 flow cell. As for the authors' bioinformatics: The immunoSEQ output contained only junctional sequences without quality scores, so filtering could not match that applied to full-length reads. To assign V/J genes and CDR3, sequences were annotated using PyIR, a Python wrapper for IgBLAST v1.9, with IMGT germline references. Reads with weak V/J assignments (E-value above 1e-6), missing CDR3, stop codons, out-of-frame junctions, or ambiguous translated residues were removed. V3J clonotypes were defined as sequences sharing an identical inferred V gene, J gene, and CDR3 amino acid sequence. To compute the percentage overlap between repertoires, the number of shared unique clonotypes was divided by the size of the smaller repertoire. Repertoire richness was assessed with RTK rarefaction, the Chao1 estimator, and Recon v2.1 estimates of unobserved clonotypes. For all TCRbeta clonotypes obtained by the gDNA method from a few donors, generation probabilities were computed with OLGA. The table comes from immuneACCESS by way of TCRdb, which keeps in-frame sequences with V and J called. Part of the clones is missing from these tables; in studies checked, under half for an unresolved V gene and the rest for unknown reasons. The V and J calls and clone size were taken over from that table, and D and trimming were inferred from the DNA. This sample gives some 2 million clones in total; less than 95% of them show up just once. The ten largest clones take up around 1.1% of the sample.

The sequencing input was naive CD8+ T cells sorted from blood. The cell subset or site label here, explained by the study, means: CD45RA+CCR7+. The source of this sequence is a young man in good health.

The CDR3 is CASSEGAGYEQYF. The base sequence is TGTGCCAGCAGCGAAGGGGCTGGGTACGAGCAGTACTTC. The chain is encoded by TRBV5-4 joined to TRBJ2-7, with TRBD1 perhaps the D gene, on 5 matching bases. The germline V gene (reference sequence) specifies SGHNT as CDR1 and YYREEE as CDR2. The CDR3 runs 13 amino acids, cysteine and phenylalanine included. Kept here is only the CDR3 DNA, which spans 39 bases and is read in frame from base 1. The junction shows trimming of 4 bases on V and 4 bases on J, plus 12 bases between the germline ends.